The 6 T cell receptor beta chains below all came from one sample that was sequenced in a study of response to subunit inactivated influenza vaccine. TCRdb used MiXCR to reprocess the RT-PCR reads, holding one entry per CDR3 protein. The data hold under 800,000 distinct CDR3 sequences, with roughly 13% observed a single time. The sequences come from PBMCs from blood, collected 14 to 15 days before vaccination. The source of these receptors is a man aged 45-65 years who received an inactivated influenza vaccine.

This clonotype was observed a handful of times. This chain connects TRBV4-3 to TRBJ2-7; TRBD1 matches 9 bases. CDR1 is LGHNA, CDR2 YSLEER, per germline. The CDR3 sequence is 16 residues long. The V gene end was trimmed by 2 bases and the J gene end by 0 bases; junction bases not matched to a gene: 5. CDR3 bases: TGCGCCAGCAGCCAATCCTCGACAGGGGGCTCCTACGAGCAGTACTTC. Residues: CASSQSSTGGSYEQYF.

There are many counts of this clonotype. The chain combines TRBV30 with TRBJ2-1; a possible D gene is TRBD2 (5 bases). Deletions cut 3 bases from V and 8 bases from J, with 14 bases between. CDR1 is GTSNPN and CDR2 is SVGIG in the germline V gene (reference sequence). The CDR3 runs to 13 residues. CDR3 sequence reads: CAWSATSIHEQFF. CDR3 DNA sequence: TGTGCCTGGAGCGCTACTAGTATCCATGAGCAGTTCTTC.

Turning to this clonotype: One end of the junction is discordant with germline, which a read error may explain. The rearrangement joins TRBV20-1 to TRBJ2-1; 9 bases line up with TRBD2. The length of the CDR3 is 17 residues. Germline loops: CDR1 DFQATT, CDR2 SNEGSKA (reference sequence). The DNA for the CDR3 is TGCAGCGCTAGAGGAGGCGGGAGGGCCCGCGCCTACAATGAGCAGTTCTTC. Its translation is CSARGGGRARAYNEQFF.

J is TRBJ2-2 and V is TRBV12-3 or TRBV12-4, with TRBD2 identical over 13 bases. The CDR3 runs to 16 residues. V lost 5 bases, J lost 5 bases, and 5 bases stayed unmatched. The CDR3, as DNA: TGTGCCAGCAGTCCGGGGACTAGCGGGGCAACCGGGGAGCTGTTTTTT. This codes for CASSPGTSGATGELFF.

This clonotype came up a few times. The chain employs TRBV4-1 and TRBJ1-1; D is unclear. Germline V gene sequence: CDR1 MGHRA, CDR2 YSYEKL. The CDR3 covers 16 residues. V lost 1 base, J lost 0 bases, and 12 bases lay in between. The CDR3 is CASSQVDQTLNTEAFF. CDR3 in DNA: TGCGCCAGCAGCCAAGTTGACCAGACGTTGAACACTGAAGCTTTCTTT.

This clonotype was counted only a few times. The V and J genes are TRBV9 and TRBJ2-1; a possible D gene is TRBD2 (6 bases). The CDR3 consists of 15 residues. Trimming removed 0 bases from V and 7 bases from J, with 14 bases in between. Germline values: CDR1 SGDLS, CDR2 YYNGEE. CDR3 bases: TGTGCCAGCAGCGTAGCCGGGAGAGGGCAAAATGAGCAGTTCTTC. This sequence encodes CASSVAGRGQNEQFF.